This T cell receptor beta chain was obtained from a study of blood T cell repertoires in COVID-19. Overall study: From the United States, Italy and Spain came samples of acute and convalescent COVID-19.

Produced via immunoSEQ multiplex PCR; TCRdb's table is partial and in-frame only. The sample includes over 25,000 clones, approximately 88% of them seen just once. There are 14 residues in the CDR3. Trimming took 3 bases from V and 7 from J; bases not matched to a gene: 8. From germline, CDR1 is DFQATT and CDR2 SNEGSKA (reference sequence). Source material: peripheral blood. The chain carries TRBV20-1 and TRBJ2-1; 8 nucleotides align to TRBD2. This clonotype was obtained from a man aged 65 to 85 with active COVID-19. This CDR3 is CSASSGGVGNEQFF. CDR3 bases: TGCAGTGCTAGTTCCGGGGGGGTTGGAAATGAGCAGTTCTTC.